These 11 T cell receptor beta chains originate from one sample sequenced in a study of patients and donors after allogeneic stem cell transplantation. TCRdb fed the RT-PCR reads into MiXCR, producing one record per CDR3 protein. Of about a million distinct CDR3 sequences listed, roughly 18% are singletons. The sample comprised blood, either unsorted or a sorted T cell fraction (not recorded which). These receptor sequences come from a human donor who was either an allogeneic HSCT recipient or a stem cell or donor lymphocyte infusion donor (not recorded which). It is not recorded whose cells these are; they may come from a transplant donor.

This clonotype was observed many times. The chain uses TRBV5-1 and TRBJ2-3, with TRBD2 as a possible D gene (5 bases). V lost 0 bases, J lost 6 bases, and 11 bases lay in between. CDR1 is SGHRS, CDR2 YFSETQ, per germline. CDR3 length: 14 amino acids. CDR3 nucleotide sequence: TGCGCCAGCAGCTTGGGACTATCTGGGGATACGCAGTATTTT. The encoded protein is CASSLGLSGDTQYF. The full variable domain, with the rest looked up from reference TRBV5-1 and TRBJ2-3, is KAGVTQTPRYLIKTRGQQVTLSCSPISGHRSVSWYQQTPGQGLQFLFEYFSETQRNKGNFPGRFSGRQFSNSRSEMNVSTLELGDSALYLCASSLGLSGDTQYFGPGTRLTVL.

This clonotype was seen more than once but under ten times. This sequence joins TRBV6-5 and TRBJ1-2; the match to TRBD1 covers 7 bases. The V and J ends lost 0 bases and 6 bases, in that order; junction bases with no gene match: 1. The CDR3 consists of 13 residues. Germline CDR1 MNHEY, CDR2 SVGAGI. The DNA for the CDR3 is TGTGCCAGCAGTTACTCGACAGGGAATGGCTACACCTTC. This encodes CASSYSTGNGYTF.

This clonotype showed up just a few times. The chain joins TRBV7-2 to TRBJ2-7; 7 bases map to TRBD1. J gave up 2 bases and V 8 bases, and 9 bases lay outside the gene matches. The CDR3 has 14 amino acids. CDR1 is SGHTA and CDR2 is FQGNSA in the germline V gene. The CDR3 sequence is CASEGQRFPYEQYF. Here the CDR3 DNA reads TGTGCCAGCGAGGGACAGAGATTTCCCTACGAGCAGTACTTC.

The chain carries TRBV27 and TRBJ2-5; 7 nucleotides match TRBD2. CDR1 and CDR2 (germline): MNHEY, SMNVEV (reference sequence). This CDR3 has 15 residues. V was pared by 2 bases and J by 5 bases, with 8 bases of the junction left unmatched. The DNA of the CDR3 is TGTGCCAGCAGTTTAGTGTGGGAGGGAAGTGAGACCCAGTACTTC. It specifies CASSLVWEGSETQYF.

The table lists this clonotype with a few counts. The chain couples TRBV20-1 to TRBJ2-5; 10 nucleotides align to TRBD1. Germline CDR1 reads DFQATT; CDR2 reads SNEGSKA (reference sequence). The CDR3 runs to 11 residues. The CDR3 sequence: CTGQGGETQYF. In DNA, the CDR3 is TGCACCGGACAGGGGGGAGAGACCCAGTACTTC.

The CDR3 here is CASSSGGTHNGNTIYF. The CDR3, as DNA: TGTGCCAGCAGCTCCGGGGGGACACACAATGGAAACACCATATATTTT. The rearrangement joins TRBV7-2 to TRBJ1-3, with D possibly being TRBD1 (6 bases). The V end was cut by 4 bases, the J end by 3 bases, with 16 bases between. Looked up from germline, CDR1 is SGHTA and CDR2 is FQGNSA. There are 16 residues in the CDR3.

This clonotype was found many times. V is TRBV5-1 and J is TRBJ2-1; 8 bases fit TRBD1. The CDR3 extends over 17 amino acids. Germline assignment: CDR1 SGHRS and CDR2 YFSETQ. After removal of 3 bases from V and 8 bases from J, the junction contained 16 bases not matched to a gene. CDR3 bases: TGCGCCAGCAGCTGGGGGACAGGTCGGCTAGGCGGAGATGAGCAGTTCTTC. The encoded protein is CASSWGTGRLGGDEQFF.

This clonotype was found a few times. The chain uses TRBV9 and TRBJ1-4; 7 bases fit TRBD1. CDR1 and CDR2 from the germline V gene are SGDLS and YYNGEE. V dropped 0 bases and J dropped 7; count of bases not matched to a gene: 6. The CDR3 sequence is 15 residues long. The CDR3 sequence: CASSVADRRGEKLFF. The CDR3 DNA sequence: TGTGCCAGCAGCGTAGCGGACAGGAGGGGTGAAAAACTGTTTTTT.

In its sample, this clonotype was seen many times. This chain connects TRBV29-1 to TRBJ2-2; D is unclear. V gave up 7 bases and J gave up 4 bases, with 16 bases separating them. CDR1 is SQVTM and CDR2 is ANQGSEA in the germline V gene. This CDR3 has 14 residues. CDR3 protein: CSATRLQTTGELFF. CDR3 DNA sequence: TGCAGCGCTACCCGTCTTCAAACCACCGGGGAGCTGTTTTTT.

This clonotype turned up a few times. This chain connects TRBV10-3 to TRBJ1-4, with D hard to call. The CDR3 has 13 residues. The V end lost 10 bases, the J end lost 1 base, and 10 bases lay between the germline ends. Germline assignment: CDR1 ENHRY and CDR2 SYGVKD. This CDR3 reads CASRGLTNEKLFF. The CDR3 nucleotides are TGTGCCAGCCGAGGGTTAACTAATGAAAAACTGTTTTTT.

Many counts were recorded for this clonotype. V and J are TRBV4-2 and TRBJ2-3, with D possibly matching TRBD2 (6 bases). The V end lost 4 bases, the J end lost 6 bases, and 17 bases lay between the germline ends. The germline V gene has CDR1 LGHNA and CDR2 YNFKEQ. The CDR3 spans 15 residues. CDR3: CASSLGPQGGDTQYF. CDR3 in DNA: TGTGCCAGCAGCCTGGGACCCCAAGGAGGGGATACGCAGTATTTT.